These 13 T cell receptor beta chains share one sample of origin, sequenced in a study of regulatory T cells in long-lasting Graves disease. Construction of the TCR beta libraries employed iRepertoire HTBI primers in conjunction with Arm-PCR of CDR3 regions. TCRdb reanalysed the multiplex PCR reads using MiXCR and keeps one entry per CDR3 protein. The sample yields 450,000 to 650,000 distinct CDR3 sequences, about 16% seen once. Time point reported: newly diagnosed GD, antithyroid drugs for less than 3 months. RNA extracted from PBMCs served as the sequencing template. These data were likewise used in another study, on T cells in Graves' hyperthyroidism and ophthalmopathy.

Sequenced here: peripheral blood mononuclear cells (PBMCs), sampled at new diagnosis, from a patient treated with antithyroid drugs. Receptors originate from a woman aged 35-65 years with Graves disease.

Concerning this clonotype itself: A junction end diverges from the germline sequence, so it may reflect a read error. V and J are TRBV3-1 and TRBJ1-2; unclear D gene. CDR3 length: 14 residues. The germline V gene encodes CDR1 LGHDT and CDR2 YNNKEL (reference sequence). The CDR3 reads CASSHSSTRYSYTF. The CDR3 DNA sequence: TGTGCCAGCAGCCATTCTTCGACCCGCTATAGCTACACCTTC. The full variable domain, rest sourced from reference TRBV3-1 and TRBJ1-2, is DTAVSQTPKYLVTQMGNDKSIKCEQNLGHDTMYWYKQDSKKFLKIMFSYNNKELIINETVPNRFSPKSPDKAHLNLHINSLELGDSAVYFCASSHSSTRYSYTFGSGTRLTVV.

This clonotype was seen many times. The chain combines TRBV28 with TRBJ2-5; TRBD2 matches 13 bases. Germline V CDR1 and CDR2: MDHEN, SYDVKM. The CDR3 consists of 16 residues. The ends lost 8 bases at V and 4 bases at J; junction bases unmatched: 10. The CDR3 sequence: CASSPGLAGARETQYF. Written as DNA, the CDR3 is TGTGCCAGCTCCCCCGGACTAGCGGGGGCCCGAGAGACCCAGTACTTC.

The CDR3 loop is CASSQRTELGEQYF. In DNA, the CDR3 is TGTGCCAGCAGCCAGCGGACGGAGCTGGGGGAGCAGTACTTC. The chain combines TRBV7-8 with TRBJ2-7; a possible D gene is TRBD2 (5 bases). Trimming removed 5 bases at V and 7 bases at J, with 18 bases between. The CDR3 covers 14 residues. CDR1 and CDR2 (germline): SGHVS, FQNEAQ.

This clonotype was seen only a few times. The rearrangement uses TRBV6-2 or TRBV6-3 and TRBJ2-3; D might be TRBD2 (5 bases). The CDR3 extends over 17 amino acids. Germline V CDR1 and CDR2: MNHEY, SVGEGT. Between the trimmed V and J ends, which lost 1 base and 3 bases, there was a span of 17 bases. CDR3 sequence reads: CASSYLRTPSRTDTQYF. In nucleotides, the CDR3 is TGTGCCAGCAGTTACTTAAGGACTCCTTCAAGAACAGATACGCAGTATTTT.

This clonotype was seen many times. The chain recombines TRBV5-1 with TRBJ1-1; D is perhaps TRBD1 (5 bases). V shed 0 bases and J shed 3 bases, with 12 bases lying between them. Per germline, CDR1 SGHRS and CDR2 YFSETQ. This CDR3 comprises 15 residues. The CDR3 DNA reads as TGCGCCAGCAGCTTGGCGGGCAGGGCTGACACTGAAGCTTTCTTT. As protein: CASSLAGRADTEAFF.

This clonotype occurred many times. V is TRBV2 and J is TRBJ1-5, with unresolved D. The CDR3 consists of 12 residues. V lost 3 bases, J lost 6 bases, and 6 bases lay in between. Germline V lookup: CDR1 SNHLY, CDR2 FYNNEI. DNA of the CDR3: TGTGCCAGCAGTGATAAGGTTCAGCCCCAGCATTTT. Residues: CASSDKVQPQHF.

This clonotype was seen many times. The V gene is TRBV9, the J gene TRBJ2-5, with D perhaps being TRBD1 or TRBD2 (5 bases each). Germline loops: CDR1 SGDLS, CDR2 YYNGEE. The V gene lost 0 bases and the J gene lost 1 base, with 10 bases spanning the gap. CDR3 length: 15 residues. The CDR3 nucleotides read TGTGCCAGCAGCGTAGACCCGGGACCCCAAGAGACCCAGTACTTC. Its translation: CASSVDPGPQETQYF. Combining the CDR3 with reference TRBV9 and TRBJ2-5 gives the whole variable domain DSGVTQTPKHLITATGQRVTLRCSPRSGDLSVYWYQQSLDQGLQFLIQYYNGEERAKGNILERFSAQQFPDLHSELNLSSLELGDSALYFCASSVDPGPQETQYFGPGTRLLVL.

This clonotype has at least ten counts. As DNA, the CDR3 is TGTGCCAGCTCCGTGGACCCTCTTTCCTACAATGAGCAGTTCTTC. This translates into CASSVDPLSYNEQFF. The rearrangement uses TRBV3-1 and TRBJ2-1; no firm D call. V was trimmed by 8 bases and J by 1 base, leaving 15 bases between them. Germline loops: CDR1 LGHDT, CDR2 YNNKEL (reference sequence). CDR3 length: 15 residues.

This clonotype was picked up a small number of times. The chain combines TRBV15 with TRBJ1-5; D gene ambiguous. Germline-derived CDR1 and CDR2 are LNHNV and YYDKDF (reference sequence). The CDR3 runs 13 residues. Deletions cut 5 bases from V and 6 bases from J, with 11 bases between. CDR3 sequence reads: CATSVSVGQPQHF. The DNA for the CDR3 is TGTGCCACCAGCGTATCTGTCGGTCAGCCCCAGCATTTT. The full variable domain, in which reference TRBV15 and TRBJ1-5 provide the parts outside the CDR3, is DAMVIQNPRYQVTQFGKPVTLSCSQTLNHNVMYWYQQKSSQAPKLLFHYYDKDFNNEADTPDNFQSRRPNTSFCFLDIRSPGLGDTAMYLCATSVSVGQPQHFGDGTRLSIL.

This clonotype occurred many times. This chain links TRBV12-5 with TRBJ1-1; 10 bases line up with TRBD1. Germline V gene lookup returns CDR1 LGHNT and CDR2 FRNRAP. This CDR3 comprises 16 residues. The V segment lost 2 bases and the J segment 3 bases; nucleotides outside the gene matches: 6. The CDR3 DNA follows: TGTGCTAGTGGTTTGCAGCTGACAGGGGGCTACACTGAAGCTTTCTTT. Residues: CASGLQLTGGYTEAFF.

The chain combines TRBV7-3 with TRBJ2-5; D is unclear. V was cut by 5 bases and J by 5 bases, with 18 bases left in between. The length of the CDR3 is 15 residues. The germline V gene has CDR1 SGHTA and CDR2 FQGTGA. CDR3 region: CASSQSGGLGETQYF. DNA for the CDR3: TGTGCCAGCAGCCAAAGTGGCGGTTTGGGCGAGACCCAGTACTTC.

This clonotype appeared many times. The rearrangement uses TRBV11-1 and TRBJ2-7; D unclear. Trimming removed 5 bases from V and 3 bases from J, with 11 bases in between. Germline-derived CDR1 and CDR2 are SGHAT and FQDESV (reference sequence). CDR3 length: 13 amino acids. CDR3 DNA sequence: TGTGCCAGCAGCCCAAGACGGATCTACGAGCAGTACTTC. This sequence encodes CASSPRRIYEQYF.

This clonotype showed up many times. J is TRBJ2-5 and V is TRBV2; tentatively, D is TRBD2 (6 bases). The germline gives CDR1 SNHLY, CDR2 FYNNEI. V was trimmed by 5 bases and J by 4 bases, leaving 20 bases between them. The CDR3 is made up of 16 amino acids. The CDR3 coding sequence is TGTGCCAGCAGTCAGAATGAGGGTTTGGGAGGAGAGACCCAGTACTTC. Amino acid sequence: CASSQNEGLGGETQYF.